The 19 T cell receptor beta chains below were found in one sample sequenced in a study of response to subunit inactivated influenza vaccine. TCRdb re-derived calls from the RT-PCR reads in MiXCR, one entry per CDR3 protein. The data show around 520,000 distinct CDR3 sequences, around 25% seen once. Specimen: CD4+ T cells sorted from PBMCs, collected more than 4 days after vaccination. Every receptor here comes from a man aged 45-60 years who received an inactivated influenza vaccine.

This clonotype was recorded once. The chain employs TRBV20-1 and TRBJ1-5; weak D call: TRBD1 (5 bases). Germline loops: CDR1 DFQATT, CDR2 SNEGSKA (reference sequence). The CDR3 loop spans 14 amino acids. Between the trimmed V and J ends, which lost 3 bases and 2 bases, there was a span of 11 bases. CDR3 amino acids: CSASGGNRNQPQHF. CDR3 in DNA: TGCAGTGCTAGTGGGGGAAACCGCAATCAGCCCCAGCATTTT.

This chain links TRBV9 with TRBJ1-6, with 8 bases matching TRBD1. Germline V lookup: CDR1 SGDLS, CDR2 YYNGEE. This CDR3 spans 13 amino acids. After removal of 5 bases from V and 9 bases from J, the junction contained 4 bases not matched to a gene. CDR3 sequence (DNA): TGTGCCAGCAGTATTGGACAGGGTTCACCCCTCCACTTT. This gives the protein CASSIGQGSPLHF.

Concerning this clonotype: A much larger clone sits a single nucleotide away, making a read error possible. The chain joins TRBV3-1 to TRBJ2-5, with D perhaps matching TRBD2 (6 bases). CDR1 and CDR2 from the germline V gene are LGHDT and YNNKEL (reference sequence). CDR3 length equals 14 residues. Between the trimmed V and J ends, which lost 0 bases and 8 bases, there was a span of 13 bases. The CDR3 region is CASSQDDGGVTQYF. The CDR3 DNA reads TGTGCCAGCAGCCAAGATGACGGAGGGGTTACCCAGTACTTC.

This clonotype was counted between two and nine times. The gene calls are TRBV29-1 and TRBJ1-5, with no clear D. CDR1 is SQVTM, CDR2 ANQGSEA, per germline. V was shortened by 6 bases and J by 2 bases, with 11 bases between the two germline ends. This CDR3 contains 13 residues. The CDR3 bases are TGCAGCGTCATGGGGAAGGGCAATCAGCCCCAGCATTTT. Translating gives CSVMGKGNQPQHF.

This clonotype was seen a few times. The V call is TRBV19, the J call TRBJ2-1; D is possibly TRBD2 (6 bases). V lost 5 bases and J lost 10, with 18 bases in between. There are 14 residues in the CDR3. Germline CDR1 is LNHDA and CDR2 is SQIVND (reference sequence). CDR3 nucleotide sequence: TGTGCCAGTAGTTCCCAGGGAGGTTATGGGGAGCAGTTCTTC. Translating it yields CASSSQGGYGEQFF.

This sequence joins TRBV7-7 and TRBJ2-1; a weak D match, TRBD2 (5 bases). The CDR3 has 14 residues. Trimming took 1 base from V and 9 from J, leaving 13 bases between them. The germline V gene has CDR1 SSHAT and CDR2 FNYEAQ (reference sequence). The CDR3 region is CASSLGGREGEQFF. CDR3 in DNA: TGTGCCAGCAGCTTAGGTGGCCGCGAGGGTGAGCAGTTCTTC. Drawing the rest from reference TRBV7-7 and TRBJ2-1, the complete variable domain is GAGVSQSPRYKVTKRGQDVTLRCDPISSHATLYWYQQALGQGPEFLTYFNYEAQPDKSGLPSDRFSAERPEGSISTLTIQRTEQRDSAMYRCASSLGGREGEQFFGPGTRLTVL.

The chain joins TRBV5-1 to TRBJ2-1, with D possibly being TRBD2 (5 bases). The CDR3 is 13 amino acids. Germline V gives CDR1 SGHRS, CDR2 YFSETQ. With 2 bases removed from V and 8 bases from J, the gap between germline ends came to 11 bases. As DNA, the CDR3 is TGCGCCAGCAGCTTTGAGGGTTTGGATGAGCAGTTCTTC. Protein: CASSFEGLDEQFF.

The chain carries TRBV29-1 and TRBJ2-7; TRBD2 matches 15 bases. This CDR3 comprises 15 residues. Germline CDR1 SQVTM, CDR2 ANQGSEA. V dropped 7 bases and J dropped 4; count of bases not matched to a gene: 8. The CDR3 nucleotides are TGCAGCGCCGTGGGACTAGCGGGAGGACGATACGAGCAGTACTTC. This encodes CSAVGLAGGRYEQYF.

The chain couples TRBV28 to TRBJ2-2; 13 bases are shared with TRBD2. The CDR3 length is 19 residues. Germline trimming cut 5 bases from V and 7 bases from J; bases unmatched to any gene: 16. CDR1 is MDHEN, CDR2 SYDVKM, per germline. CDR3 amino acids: CASSPILLAGGRIGGELFF. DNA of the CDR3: TGTGCCAGCAGTCCGATTCTACTAGCGGGGGGGCGGATCGGCGGGGAGCTGTTTTTT.

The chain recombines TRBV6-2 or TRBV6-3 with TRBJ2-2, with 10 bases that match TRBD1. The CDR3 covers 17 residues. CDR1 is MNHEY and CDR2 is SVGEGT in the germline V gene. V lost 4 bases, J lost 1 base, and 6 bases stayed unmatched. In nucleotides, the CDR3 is TGTGCCAGCAGTTCCTGGACAGGGGGATTGAACACCGGGGAGCTGTTTTTT. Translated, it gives CASSSWTGGLNTGELFF.

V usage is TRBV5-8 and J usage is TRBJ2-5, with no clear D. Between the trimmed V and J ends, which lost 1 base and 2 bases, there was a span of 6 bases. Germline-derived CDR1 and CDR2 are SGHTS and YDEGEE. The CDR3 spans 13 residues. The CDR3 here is CASSLRYQETQYF. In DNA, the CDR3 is TGTGCCAGCAGCTTGAGATATCAAGAGACCCAGTACTTC.

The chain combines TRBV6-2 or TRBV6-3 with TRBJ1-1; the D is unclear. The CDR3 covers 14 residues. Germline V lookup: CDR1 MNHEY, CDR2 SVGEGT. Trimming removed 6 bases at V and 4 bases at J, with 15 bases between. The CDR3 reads CASRIHSGVTEAFF. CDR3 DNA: TGTGCCAGCAGGATTCACTCTGGGGTCACTGAAGCTTTCTTT.

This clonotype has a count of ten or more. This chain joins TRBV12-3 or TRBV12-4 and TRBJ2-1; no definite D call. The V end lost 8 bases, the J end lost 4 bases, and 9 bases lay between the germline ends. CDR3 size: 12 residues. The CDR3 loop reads CASGTDYNEQFF. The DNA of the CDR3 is TGTGCCAGCGGTACAGATTACAATGAGCAGTTCTTC.

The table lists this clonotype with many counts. CDR3 in amino acids: CASSQGNEQFF. Here the CDR3 DNA reads TGTGCCAGCAGCCAAGGGAATGAGCAGTTCTTC. V gene TRBV3-1 combines with J gene TRBJ2-1; D gene ambiguous. Per the germline V gene, CDR1 is LGHDT and CDR2 is YNNKEL (reference sequence). V lost 1 base, J lost 7 bases, and 2 bases lay in between. CDR3 size: 11 residues.

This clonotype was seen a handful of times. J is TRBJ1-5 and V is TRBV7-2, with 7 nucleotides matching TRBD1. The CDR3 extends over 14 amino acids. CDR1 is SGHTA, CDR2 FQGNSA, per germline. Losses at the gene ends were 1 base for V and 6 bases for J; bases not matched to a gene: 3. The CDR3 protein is CASSLVAGGQPQHF. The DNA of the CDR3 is TGTGCCAGCAGCTTAGTGGCAGGGGGTCAGCCCCAGCATTTT.

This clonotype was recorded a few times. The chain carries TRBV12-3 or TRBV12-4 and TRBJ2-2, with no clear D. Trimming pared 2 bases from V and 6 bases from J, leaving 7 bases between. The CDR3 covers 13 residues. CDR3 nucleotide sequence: TGTGCCAGCAGTTTATTTGGTGCCGGGGAGCTGTTTTTT. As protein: CASSLFGAGELFF.

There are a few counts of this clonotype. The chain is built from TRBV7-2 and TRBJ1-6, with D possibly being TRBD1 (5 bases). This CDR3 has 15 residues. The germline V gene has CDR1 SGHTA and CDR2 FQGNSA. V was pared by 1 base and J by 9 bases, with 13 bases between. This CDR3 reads CASSLGHGAGSPLHF. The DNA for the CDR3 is TGTGCCAGCAGCTTAGGACATGGGGCGGGTTCACCCCTCCACTTT.

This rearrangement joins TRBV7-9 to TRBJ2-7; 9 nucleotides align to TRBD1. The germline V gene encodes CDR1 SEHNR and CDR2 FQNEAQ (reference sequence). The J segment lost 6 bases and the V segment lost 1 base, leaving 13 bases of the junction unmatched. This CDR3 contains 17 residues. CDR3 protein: CASSLGGQGHVGSEQYF. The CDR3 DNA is TGTGCCAGCAGCTTAGGTGGACAGGGGCACGTCGGGAGCGAGCAGTACTTC.

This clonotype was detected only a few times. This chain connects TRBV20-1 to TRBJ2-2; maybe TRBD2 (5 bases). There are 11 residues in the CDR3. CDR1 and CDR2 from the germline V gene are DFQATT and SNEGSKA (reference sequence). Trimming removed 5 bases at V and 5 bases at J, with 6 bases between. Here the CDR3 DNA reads TGCAGTGCTCCGGGGACCGGGGAGCTGTTTTTT. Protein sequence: CSAPGTGELFF.